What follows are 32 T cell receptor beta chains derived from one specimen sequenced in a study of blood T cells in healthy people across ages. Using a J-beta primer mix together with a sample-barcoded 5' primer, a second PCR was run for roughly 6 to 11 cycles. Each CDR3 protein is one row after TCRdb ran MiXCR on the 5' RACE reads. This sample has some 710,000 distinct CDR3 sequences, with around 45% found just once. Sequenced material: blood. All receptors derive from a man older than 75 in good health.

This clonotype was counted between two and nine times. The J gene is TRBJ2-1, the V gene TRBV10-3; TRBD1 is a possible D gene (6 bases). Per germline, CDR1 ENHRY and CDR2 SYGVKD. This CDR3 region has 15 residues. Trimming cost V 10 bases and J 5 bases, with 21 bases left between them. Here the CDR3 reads CATSKPDSYDNEQFF. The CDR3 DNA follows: TGTGCCACATCCAAACCGGACAGTTATGACAATGAGCAGTTCTTC.

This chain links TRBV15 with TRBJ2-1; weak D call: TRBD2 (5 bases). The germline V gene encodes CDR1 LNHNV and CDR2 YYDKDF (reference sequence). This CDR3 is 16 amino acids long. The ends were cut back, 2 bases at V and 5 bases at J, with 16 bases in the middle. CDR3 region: CATSRPGRGQHNEQFF. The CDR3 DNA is TGTGCCACCAGCAGACCGGGGAGAGGGCAGCACAATGAGCAGTTCTTC. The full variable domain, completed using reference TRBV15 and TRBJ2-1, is DAMVIQNPRYQVTQFGKPVTLSCSQTLNHNVMYWYQQKSSQAPKLLFHYYDKDFNNEADTPDNFQSRRPNTSFCFLDIRSPGLGDTAMYLCATSRPGRGQHNEQFFGPGTRLTVL.

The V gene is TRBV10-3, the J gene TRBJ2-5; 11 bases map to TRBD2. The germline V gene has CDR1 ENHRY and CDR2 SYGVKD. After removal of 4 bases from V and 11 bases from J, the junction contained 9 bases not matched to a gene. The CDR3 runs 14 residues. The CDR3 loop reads CAISGGLAVNEQYF. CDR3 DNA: TGTGCCATCAGTGGGGGACTAGCGGTTAATGAGCAGTACTTC.

The CDR3 loop reads CASSYSGVHAVYF. The CDR3 DNA reads TGTGCCAGCAGTTACTCCGGTGTCCACGCAGTGTATTTT. The gene calls are TRBV6-2 or TRBV6-3 and TRBJ2-3, with unresolved D. Germline-derived CDR1 and CDR2 are MNHEY and SVGEGT. The V and J ends lost 0 bases and 14 bases respectively, with 15 bases between them. This CDR3 comprises 13 residues.

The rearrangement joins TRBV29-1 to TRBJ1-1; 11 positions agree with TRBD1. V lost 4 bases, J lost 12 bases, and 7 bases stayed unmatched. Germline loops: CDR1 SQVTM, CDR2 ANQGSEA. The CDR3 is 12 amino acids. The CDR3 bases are TGCAGCGTTGGGGGGACAGGGGGGCAAACTTTCTTT. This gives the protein CSVGGTGGQTFF.

The DNA for the CDR3 is TGTGCCAGCAGCTCACCCGACAGGGGAAACTACGAGCAGTACTTC. Protein sequence: CASSSPDRGNYEQYF. The chain joins TRBV7-9 to TRBJ2-7; TRBD1 aligns across 8 bases. Trimming took 4 bases from V and 3 from J; bases not matched to a gene: 8. The CDR3 spans 15 residues. Germline V gene data show CDR1 as SEHNR and CDR2 as FQNEAQ (reference sequence).

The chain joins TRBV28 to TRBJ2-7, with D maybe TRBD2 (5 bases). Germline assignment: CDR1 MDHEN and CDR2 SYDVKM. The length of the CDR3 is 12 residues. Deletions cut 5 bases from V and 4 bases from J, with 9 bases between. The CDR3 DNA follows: TGTGCCAGCAGTGGAGGTTTATACGAGCAGTACTTC. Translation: CASSGGLYEQYF.

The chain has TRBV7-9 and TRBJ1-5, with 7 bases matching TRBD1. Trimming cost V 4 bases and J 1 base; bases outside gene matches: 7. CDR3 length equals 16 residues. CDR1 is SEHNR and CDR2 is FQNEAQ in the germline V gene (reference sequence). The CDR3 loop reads CASSSDRAESNQPQHF. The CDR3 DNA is TGTGCCAGCAGCTCCGACAGGGCTGAGAGCAATCAGCCCCAGCATTTT.

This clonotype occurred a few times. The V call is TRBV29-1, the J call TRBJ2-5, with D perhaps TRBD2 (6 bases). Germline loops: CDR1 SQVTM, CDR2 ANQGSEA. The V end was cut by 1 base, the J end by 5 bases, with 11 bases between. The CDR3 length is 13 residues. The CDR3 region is CSVEVTRGETQYF. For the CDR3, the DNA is TGCAGCGTTGAAGTGACTCGGGGGGAGACCCAGTACTTC.

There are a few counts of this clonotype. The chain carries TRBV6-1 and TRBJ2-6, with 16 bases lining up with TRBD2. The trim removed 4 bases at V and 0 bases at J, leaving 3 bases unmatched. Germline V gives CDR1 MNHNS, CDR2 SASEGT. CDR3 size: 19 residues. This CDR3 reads CASSAGLAGGPSGANVLTF. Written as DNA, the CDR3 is TGTGCCAGCAGTGCGGGACTAGCGGGAGGGCCCTCTGGGGCCAACGTCCTGACTTTC.

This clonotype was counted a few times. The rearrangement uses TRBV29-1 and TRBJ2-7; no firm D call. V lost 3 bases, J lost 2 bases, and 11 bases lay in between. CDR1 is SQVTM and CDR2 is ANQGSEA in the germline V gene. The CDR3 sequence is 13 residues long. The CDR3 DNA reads TGCAGCGTTGAGGTGGAGTACCCCTACGAGCAGTACTTC. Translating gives CSVEVEYPYEQYF.

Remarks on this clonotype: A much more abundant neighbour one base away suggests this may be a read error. This CDR3 reads CASSKGTGVQETQFF. CDR3 in DNA: TGTGCCAGCAGCAAAGGGACAGGGGTACAAGAGACCCAGTTCTTC. This rearrangement joins TRBV4-2 to TRBJ2-5; TRBD1 matches at 10 bases. The J call may be in error: the DNA end matches TRBJ2-1 better. CDR1 is LGHNA and CDR2 is YNFKEQ in the germline V gene. The CDR3 has 15 amino acids.

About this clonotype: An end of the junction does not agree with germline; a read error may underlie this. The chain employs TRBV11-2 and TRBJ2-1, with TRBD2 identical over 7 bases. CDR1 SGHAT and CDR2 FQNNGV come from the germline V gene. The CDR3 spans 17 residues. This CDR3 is CASSLPKRDGDTMSSSF. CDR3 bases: TGTGCCAGCAGCTTACCCAAGCGGGACGGTGATACAATGAGCAGTTCTTTC.

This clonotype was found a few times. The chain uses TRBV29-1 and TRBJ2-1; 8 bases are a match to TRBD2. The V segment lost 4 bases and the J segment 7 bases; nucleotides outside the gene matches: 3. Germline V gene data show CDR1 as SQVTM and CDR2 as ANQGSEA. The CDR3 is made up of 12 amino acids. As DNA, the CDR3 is TGCAGCGTTGCGGGGGGGTGGAATGAGCAGTTCTTC. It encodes CSVAGGWNEQFF.

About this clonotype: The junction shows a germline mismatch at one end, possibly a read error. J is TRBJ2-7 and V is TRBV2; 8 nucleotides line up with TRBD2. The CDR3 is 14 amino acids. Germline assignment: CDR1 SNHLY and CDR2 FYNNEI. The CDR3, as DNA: TGTGCCGGCAGTCCCCAAGCGGGAGCGGGCGAGCAGTACTTC. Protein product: CAGSPQAGAGEQYF. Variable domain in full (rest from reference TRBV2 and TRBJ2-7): EPEVTQTPSHQVTQMGQEVILRCVPISNHLYFYWYRQILGQKVEFLVSFYNNEISEKSEIFDDQFSVERPDGSNFTLKIRSTKLEDSAMYFCAGSPQAGAGEQYFGPGTRLTVT.

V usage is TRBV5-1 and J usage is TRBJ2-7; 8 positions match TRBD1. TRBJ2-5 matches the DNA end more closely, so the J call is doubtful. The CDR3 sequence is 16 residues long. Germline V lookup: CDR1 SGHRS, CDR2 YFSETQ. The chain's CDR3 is CASSLEYGQGGETQYF. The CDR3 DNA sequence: TGCGCCAGCAGCTTGGAATATGGACAGGGTGGAGAGACCCAGTACTTC.

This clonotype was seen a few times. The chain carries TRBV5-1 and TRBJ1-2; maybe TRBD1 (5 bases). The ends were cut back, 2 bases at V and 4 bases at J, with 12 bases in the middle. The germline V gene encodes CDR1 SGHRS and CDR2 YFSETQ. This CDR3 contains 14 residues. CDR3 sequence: CASSLTRGSYGYTF. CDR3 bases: TGCGCCAGCAGCTTAACTCGGGGGTCCTATGGCTACACCTTC. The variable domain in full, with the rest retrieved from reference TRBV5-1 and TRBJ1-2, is KAGVTQTPRYLIKTRGQQVTLSCSPISGHRSVSWYQQTPGQGLQFLFEYFSETQRNKGNFPGRFSGRQFSNSRSEMNVSTLELGDSALYLCASSLTRGSYGYTFGSGTRLTVV.

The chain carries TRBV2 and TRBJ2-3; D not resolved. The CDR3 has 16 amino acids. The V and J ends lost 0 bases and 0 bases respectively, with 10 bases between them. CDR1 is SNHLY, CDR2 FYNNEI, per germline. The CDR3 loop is CASSEAWTASTDTQYF. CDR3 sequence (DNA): TGTGCCAGCAGTGAAGCTTGGACGGCTAGCACAGATACGCAGTATTTT. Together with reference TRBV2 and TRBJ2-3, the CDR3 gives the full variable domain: EPEVTQTPSHQVTQMGQEVILRCVPISNHLYFYWYRQILGQKVEFLVSFYNNEISEKSEIFDDQFSVERPDGSNFTLKIRSTKLEDSAMYFCASSEAWTASTDTQYFGPGTRLTVL.

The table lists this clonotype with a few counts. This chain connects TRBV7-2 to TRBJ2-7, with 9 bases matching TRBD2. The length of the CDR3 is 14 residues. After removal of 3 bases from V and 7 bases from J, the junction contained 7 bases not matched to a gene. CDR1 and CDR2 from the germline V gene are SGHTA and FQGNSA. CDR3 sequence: CASSLASGDNEQYF. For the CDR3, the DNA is TGTGCCAGCAGCTTGGCTAGCGGGGACAATGAGCAGTACTTC.

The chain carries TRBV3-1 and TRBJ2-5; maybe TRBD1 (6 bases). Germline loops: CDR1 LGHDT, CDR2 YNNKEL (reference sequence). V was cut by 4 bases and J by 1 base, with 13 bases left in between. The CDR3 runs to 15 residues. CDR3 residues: CASSLYNRVQETQYF. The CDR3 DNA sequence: TGTGCCAGCAGCCTTTATAACAGGGTCCAAGAGACCCAGTACTTC.

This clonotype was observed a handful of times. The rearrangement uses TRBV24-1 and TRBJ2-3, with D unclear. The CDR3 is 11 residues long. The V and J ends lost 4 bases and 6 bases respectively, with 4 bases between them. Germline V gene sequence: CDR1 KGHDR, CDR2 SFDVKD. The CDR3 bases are TGTGCCACCAGTGACATCGATACGCAGTATTTT. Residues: CATSDIDTQYF.

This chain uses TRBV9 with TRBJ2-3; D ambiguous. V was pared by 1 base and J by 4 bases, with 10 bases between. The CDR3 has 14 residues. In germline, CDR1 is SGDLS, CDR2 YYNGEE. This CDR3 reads CASSVRIQPDTQYF. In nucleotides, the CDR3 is TGTGCCAGCAGCGTACGTATACAACCAGATACGCAGTATTTT.

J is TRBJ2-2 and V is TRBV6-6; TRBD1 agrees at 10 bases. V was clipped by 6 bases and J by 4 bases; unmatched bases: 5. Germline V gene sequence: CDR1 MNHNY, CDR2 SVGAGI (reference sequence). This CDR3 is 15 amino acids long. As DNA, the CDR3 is TGTGCCAGCAGCCGGGACAGGGGACGCACCGGGGAGCTGTTTTTT. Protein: CASSRDRGRTGELFF.

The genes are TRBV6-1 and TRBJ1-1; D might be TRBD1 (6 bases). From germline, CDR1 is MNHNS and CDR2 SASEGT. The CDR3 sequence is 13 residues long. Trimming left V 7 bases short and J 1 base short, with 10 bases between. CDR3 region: CASTWTANTEAFF. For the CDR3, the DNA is TGTGCCAGCACCTGGACAGCGAACACTGAAGCTTTCTTT.

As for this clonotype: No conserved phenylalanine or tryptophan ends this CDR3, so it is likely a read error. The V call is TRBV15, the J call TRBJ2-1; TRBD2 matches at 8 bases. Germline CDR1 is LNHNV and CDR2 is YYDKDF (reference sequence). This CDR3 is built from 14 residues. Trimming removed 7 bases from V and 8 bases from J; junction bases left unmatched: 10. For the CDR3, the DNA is TGTGCCACCACGGGTGTCGGAGCGGGAGATGAGCAGTTCTTA. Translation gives CATTGVGAGDEQFL.

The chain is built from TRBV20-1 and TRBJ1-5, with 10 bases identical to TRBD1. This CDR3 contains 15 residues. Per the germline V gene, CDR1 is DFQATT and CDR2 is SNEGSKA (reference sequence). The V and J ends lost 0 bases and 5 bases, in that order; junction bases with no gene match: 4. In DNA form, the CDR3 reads TGCAGTGCTAGAGATCATGGACAGGGGGATCAGCCCCAGCATTTT. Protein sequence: CSARDHGQGDQPQHF.

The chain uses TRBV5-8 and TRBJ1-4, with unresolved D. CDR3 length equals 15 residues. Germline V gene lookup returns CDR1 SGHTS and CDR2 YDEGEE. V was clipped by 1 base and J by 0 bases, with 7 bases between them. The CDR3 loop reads CASSLITATNEKLFF. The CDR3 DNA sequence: TGTGCCAGCAGCTTGATCACAGCAACTAATGAAAAACTGTTTTTT.

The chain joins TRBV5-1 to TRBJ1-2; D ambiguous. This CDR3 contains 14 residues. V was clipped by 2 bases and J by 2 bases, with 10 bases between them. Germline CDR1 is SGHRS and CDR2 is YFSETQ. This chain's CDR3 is CASSLRPLNYGYTF. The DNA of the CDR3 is TGCGCCAGCAGCTTACGACCGCTGAACTATGGCTACACCTTC. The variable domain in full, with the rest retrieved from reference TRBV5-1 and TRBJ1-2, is KAGVTQTPRYLIKTRGQQVTLSCSPISGHRSVSWYQQTPGQGLQFLFEYFSETQRNKGNFPGRFSGRQFSNSRSEMNVSTLELGDSALYLCASSLRPLNYGYTFGSGTRLTVV.

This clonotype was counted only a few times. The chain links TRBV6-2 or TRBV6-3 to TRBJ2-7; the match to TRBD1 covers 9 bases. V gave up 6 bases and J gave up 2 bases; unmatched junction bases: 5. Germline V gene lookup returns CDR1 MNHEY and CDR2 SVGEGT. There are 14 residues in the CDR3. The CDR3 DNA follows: TGTGCCAGCAGAAAGGGGACAGGGACCTACGAGCAGTACTTC. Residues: CASRKGTGTYEQYF.

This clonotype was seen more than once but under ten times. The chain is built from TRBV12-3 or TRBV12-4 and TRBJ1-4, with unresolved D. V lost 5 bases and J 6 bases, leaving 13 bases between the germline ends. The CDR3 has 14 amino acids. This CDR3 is CASSAGRVDEKLFF. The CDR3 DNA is TGTGCCAGCAGTGCAGGACGGGTAGATGAAAAACTGTTTTTT.

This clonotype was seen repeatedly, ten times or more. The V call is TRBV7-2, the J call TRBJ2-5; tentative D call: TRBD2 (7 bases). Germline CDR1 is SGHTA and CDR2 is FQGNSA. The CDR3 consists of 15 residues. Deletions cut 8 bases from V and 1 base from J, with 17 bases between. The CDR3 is CASSRSRGAQETQYF. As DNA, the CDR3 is TGTGCCAGCTCACGTAGCCGGGGGGCCCAAGAGACCCAGTACTTC.

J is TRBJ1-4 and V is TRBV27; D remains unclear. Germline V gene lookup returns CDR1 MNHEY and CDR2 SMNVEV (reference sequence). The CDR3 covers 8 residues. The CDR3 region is CGGEKLFF. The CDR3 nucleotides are TGTGGGGGTGAAAAACTGTTTTTT.